This T cell receptor beta chain derives from a study of shared clonotypes between healthy human individuals. The CDR3 has 14 residues. Germline CDR1 and CDR2: MNHNS and SASEGT. The V end was cut by 2 bases, the J end by 5 bases, with 12 bases between. Libraries were prepared by immunoSEQ multiplex PCR; TCRdb keeps only in-frame clonotypes and omits some of them. The data show 230,000 or so clones, over 60% seen once. Sequencing was carried out using memory CD4+ T cells sorted from blood. The subset: CD45RA-negative fraction. The receptor was derived from a man aged 25 to 40 in good health. This chain uses TRBV6-1 with TRBJ1-1; D gene uncertain. CDR3 DNA: TGTGCCAGCAGTGAAAGTTGGGGTCTGACTGAAGCTTTCTTT. Encoded protein: CASSESWGLTEAFF.